This T cell receptor beta chain was profiled in a study of blood T cell repertoires in COVID-19. Study-level background: Donors in the United States, Italy and Spain gave samples during acute or convalescent COVID-19. Nucleic acid was either cDNA or gDNA, and it came from T cells, B-cell-depleted T cells, or PBMCs.

Germline CDR1 SGHKS, CDR2 YYEKEE (reference sequence). The J segment lost 4 bases and the V segment lost 0 bases, leaving 5 bases of the junction unmatched. This CDR3 region has 15 residues. TCRdb's copy holds only in-frame clones and misses some; the assay was immunoSEQ multiplex PCR. The table records around 100,000 clones, 85% to 90% of them present only once. This sequence originates from a human donor in a cohort sampled during active COVID-19. Material for sequencing was peripheral blood. The genes are TRBV5-5 and TRBJ1-2, with TRBD1 identical over 8 bases. In DNA form, the CDR3 reads TGTGCCAGCAGCTTGGGCCAGGGGGCAGGCTATGGCTACACCTTC. Translation gives CASSLGQGAGYGYTF.